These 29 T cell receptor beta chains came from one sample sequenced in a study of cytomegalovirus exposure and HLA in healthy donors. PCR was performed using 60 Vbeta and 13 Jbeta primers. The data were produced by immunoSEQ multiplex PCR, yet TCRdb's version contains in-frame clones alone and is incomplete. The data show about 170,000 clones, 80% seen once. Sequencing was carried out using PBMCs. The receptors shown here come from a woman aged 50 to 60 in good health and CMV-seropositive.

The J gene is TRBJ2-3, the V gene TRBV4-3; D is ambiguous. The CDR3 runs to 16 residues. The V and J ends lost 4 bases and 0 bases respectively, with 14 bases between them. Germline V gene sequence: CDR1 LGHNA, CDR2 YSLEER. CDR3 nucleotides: TGCGCCAGCAGCCCTGAGGCGCGGCCTAGCACAGATACGCAGTATTTT. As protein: CASSPEARPSTDTQYF.

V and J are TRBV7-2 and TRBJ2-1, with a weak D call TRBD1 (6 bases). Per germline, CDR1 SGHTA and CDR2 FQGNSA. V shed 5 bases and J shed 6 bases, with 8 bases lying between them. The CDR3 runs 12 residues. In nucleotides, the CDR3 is TGTGCCAGCAGCACACAGGGCAATGAGCAGTTCTTC. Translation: CASSTQGNEQFF.

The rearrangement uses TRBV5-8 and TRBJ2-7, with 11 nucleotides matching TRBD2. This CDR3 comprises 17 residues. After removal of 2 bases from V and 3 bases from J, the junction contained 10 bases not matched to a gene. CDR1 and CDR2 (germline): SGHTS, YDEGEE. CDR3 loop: CASSLVTSGSPHYEQYF. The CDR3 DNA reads TGTGCCAGCAGCTTAGTCACTAGCGGGAGTCCTCACTACGAGCAGTACTTC.

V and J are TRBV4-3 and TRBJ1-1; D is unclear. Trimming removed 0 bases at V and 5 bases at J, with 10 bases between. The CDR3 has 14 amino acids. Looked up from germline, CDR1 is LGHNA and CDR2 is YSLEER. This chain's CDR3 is CASSQESGPTEAFF. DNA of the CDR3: TGCGCCAGCAGCCAAGAAAGTGGCCCGACTGAAGCTTTCTTT.

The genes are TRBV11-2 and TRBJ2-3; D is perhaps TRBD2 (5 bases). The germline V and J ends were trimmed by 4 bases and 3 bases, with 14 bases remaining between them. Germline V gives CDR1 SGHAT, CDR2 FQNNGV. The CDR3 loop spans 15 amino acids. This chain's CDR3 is CASSSHSSGTDTQYF. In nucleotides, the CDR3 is TGTGCCAGCAGCTCCCATTCCTCGGGAACAGATACGCAGTATTTT.

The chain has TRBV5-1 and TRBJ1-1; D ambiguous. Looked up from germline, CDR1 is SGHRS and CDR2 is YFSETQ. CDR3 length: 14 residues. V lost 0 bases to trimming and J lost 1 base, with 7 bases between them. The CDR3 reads CASSLGHENTEAFF. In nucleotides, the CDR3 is TGCGCCAGCAGCTTGGGACACGAGAACACTGAAGCTTTCTTT. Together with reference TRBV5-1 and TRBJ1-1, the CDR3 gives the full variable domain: KAGVTQTPRYLIKTRGQQVTLSCSPISGHRSVSWYQQTPGQGLQFLFEYFSETQRNKGNFPGRFSGRQFSNSRSEMNVSTLELGDSALYLCASSLGHENTEAFFGQGTRLTVV.

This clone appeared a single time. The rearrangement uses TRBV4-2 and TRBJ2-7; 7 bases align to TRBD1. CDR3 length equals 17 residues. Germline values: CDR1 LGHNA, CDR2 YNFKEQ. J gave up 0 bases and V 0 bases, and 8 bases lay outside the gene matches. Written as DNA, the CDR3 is TGTGCCAGCAGCCAAGATTTGGGACAGCCTACCTCCTACGAGCAGTACTTC. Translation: CASSQDLGQPTSYEQYF.

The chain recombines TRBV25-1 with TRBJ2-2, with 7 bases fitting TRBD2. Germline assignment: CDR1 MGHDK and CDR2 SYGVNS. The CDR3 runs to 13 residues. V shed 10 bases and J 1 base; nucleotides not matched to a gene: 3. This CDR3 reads CATQRGNTGELFF. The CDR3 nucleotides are TGTGCCACCCAGCGGGGGAACACCGGGGAGCTGTTTTTT.

This CDR3 reads CASSRHPENEKLFF. The CDR3 DNA is TGCGCCAGCAGCCGACACCCAGAGAATGAAAAACTGTTTTTT. The rearrangement joins TRBV4-3 to TRBJ1-4; D remains unclear. Trimming took 4 bases from V and 5 from J, leaving 11 bases between them. From germline, CDR1 is LGHNA and CDR2 YSLEER. This CDR3 spans 14 amino acids.

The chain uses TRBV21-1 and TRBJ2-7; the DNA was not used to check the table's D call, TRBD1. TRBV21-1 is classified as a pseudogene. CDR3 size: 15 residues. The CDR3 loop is CASSRHDDRESEQYF. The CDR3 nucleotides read TGTGCCAGCAGCCGCCACGATGACAGGGAAAGCGAGCAGTACTTC.

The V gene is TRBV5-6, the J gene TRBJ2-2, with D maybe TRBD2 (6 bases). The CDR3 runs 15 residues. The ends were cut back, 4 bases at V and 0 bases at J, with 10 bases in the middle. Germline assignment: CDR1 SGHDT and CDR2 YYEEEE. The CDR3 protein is CASSRGTSNTGELFF. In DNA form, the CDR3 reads TGTGCCAGCAGCCGGGGGACGTCGAACACCGGGGAGCTGTTTTTT. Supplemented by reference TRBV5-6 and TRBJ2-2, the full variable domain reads DAGVTQSPTHLIKTRGQQVTLRCSPKSGHDTVSWYQQALGQGPQFIFQYYEEEERQRGNFPDRFSGHQFPNYSSELNVNALLLGDSALYLCASSRGTSNTGELFFGEGSRLTVL.

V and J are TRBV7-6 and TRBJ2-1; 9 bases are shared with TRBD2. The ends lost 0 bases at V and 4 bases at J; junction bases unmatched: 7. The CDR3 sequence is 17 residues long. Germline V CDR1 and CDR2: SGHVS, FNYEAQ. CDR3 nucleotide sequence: TGTGCCAGCAGCTTAGCGTTCGCGGGAGGGCCGTACAATGAGCAGTTCTTC. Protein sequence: CASSLAFAGGPYNEQFF.

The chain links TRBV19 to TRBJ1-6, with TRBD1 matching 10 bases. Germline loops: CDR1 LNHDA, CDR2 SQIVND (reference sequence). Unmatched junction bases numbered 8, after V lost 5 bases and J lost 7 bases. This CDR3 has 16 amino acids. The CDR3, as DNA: TGTGCCAGTAGTCCACTACGGACAGGGGGAAATTCACCCCTCCACTTT. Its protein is CASSPLRTGGNSPLHF. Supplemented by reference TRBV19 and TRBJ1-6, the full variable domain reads DGGITQSPKYLFRKEGQNVTLSCEQNLNHDAMYWYRQDPGQGLRLIYYSQIVNDFQKGDIAEGYSVSREKKESFPLTVTSAQKNPTAFYLCASSPLRTGGNSPLHFGNGTRLTVT.

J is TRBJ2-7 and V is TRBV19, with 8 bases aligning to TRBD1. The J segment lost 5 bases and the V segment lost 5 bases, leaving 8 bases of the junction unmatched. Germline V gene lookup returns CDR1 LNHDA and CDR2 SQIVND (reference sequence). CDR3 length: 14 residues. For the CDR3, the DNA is TGTGCCAGTAGTCTCCGACAGGGGAAAGACGAGCAGTACTTC. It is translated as CASSLRQGKDEQYF.

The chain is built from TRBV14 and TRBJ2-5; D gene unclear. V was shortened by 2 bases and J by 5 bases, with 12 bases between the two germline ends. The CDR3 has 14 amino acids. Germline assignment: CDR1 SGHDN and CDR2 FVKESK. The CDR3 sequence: CASSQTSSGETQYF. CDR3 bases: TGTGCCAGCAGCCAAACAAGTTCGGGTGAGACCCAGTACTTC.

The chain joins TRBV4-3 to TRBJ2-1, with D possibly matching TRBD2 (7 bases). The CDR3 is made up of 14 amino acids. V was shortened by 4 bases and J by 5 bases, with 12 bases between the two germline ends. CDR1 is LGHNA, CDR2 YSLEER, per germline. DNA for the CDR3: TGCGCCAGCAGCCGCCGGGGGGCCCACAATGAGCAGTTCTTC. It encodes CASSRRGAHNEQFF.

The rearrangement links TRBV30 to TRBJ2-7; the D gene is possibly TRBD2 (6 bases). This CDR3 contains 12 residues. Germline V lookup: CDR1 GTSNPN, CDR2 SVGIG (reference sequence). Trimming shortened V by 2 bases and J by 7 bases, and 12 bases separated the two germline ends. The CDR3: CAWSKSGVEQYF. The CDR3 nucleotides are TGTGCCTGGAGTAAATCGGGGGTTGAGCAGTACTTC.

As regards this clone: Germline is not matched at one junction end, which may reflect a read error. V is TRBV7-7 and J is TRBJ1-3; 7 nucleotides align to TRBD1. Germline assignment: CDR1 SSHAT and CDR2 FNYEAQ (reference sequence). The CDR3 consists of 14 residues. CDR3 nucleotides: TGTGCTAGCAGCCCTAACAGGGGAGGAAACACCATATATTTT. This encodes CASSPNRGGNTIYF.

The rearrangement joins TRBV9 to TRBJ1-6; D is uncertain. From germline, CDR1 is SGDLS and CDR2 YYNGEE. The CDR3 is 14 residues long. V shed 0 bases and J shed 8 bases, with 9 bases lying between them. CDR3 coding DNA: TGTGCCAGCAGCGTAGGACACATGGATTCACCCCTCCACTTT. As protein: CASSVGHMDSPLHF.

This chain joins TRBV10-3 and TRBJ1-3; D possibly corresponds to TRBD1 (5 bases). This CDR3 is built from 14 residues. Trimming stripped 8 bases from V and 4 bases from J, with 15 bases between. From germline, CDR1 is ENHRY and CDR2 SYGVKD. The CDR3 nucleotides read TGTGCCATCTTGCTTCAGGGTTTGGGAAACACCATATATTTT. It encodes CAILLQGLGNTIYF.

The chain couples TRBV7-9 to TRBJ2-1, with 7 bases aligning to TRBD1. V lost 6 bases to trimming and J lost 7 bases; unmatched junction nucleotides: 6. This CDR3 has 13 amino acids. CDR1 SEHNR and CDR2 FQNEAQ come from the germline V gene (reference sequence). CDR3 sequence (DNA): TGTGCCAGCAGGTGGGGACAGAATAATGAGCAGTTCTTC. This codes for CASRWGQNNEQFF.

CDR3 sequence reads: CASTPTRARGERAFF. In nucleotides, the CDR3 is TGTGCCAGCACCCCTACCCGAGCCCGGGGAGAGAGGGCTTTCTTT. The genes are TRBV7-2 and TRBJ1-1; no reliable D call. Germline V CDR1 and CDR2: SGHTA, FQGNSA. V lost 7 bases to trimming and J lost 11 bases, with 26 bases between them. This CDR3 has 15 residues.

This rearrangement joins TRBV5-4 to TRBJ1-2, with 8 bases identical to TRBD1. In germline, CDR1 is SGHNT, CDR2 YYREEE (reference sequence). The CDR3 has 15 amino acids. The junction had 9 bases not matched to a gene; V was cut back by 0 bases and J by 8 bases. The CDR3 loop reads CASSLGGQGFAGYTF. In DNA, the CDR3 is TGTGCCAGCAGCTTGGGCGGACAGGGTTTTGCGGGCTACACCTTC. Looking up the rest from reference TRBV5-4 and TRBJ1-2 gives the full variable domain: ETGVTQSPTHLIKTRGQQVTLRCSSQSGHNTVSWYQQALGQGPQFIFQYYREEENGRGNFPPRFSGLQFPNYSSELNVNALELDDSALYLCASSLGGQGFAGYTFGSGTRLTVV.

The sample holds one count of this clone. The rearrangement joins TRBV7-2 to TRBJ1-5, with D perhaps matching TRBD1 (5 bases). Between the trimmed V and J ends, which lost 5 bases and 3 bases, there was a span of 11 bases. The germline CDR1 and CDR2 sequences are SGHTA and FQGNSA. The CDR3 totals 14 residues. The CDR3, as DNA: TGTGCCAGCAGCGTTGGGGGGATCAATCAGCCCCAGCATTTT. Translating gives CASSVGGINQPQHF.

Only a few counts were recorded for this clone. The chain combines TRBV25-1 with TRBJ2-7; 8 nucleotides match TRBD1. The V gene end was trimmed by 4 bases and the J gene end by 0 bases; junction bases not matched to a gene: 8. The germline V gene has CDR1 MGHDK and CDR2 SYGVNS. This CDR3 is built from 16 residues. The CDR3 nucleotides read TGTGCCAGCAGTGGTTGGCGGGACAGGAGCTCCTACGAGCAGTACTTC. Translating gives CASSGWRDRSSYEQYF.

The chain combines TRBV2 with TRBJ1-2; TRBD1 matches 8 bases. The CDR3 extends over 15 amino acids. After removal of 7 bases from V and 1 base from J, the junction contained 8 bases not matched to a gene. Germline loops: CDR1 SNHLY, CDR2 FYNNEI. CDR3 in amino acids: CASILDRGVNYGYTF. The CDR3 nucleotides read TGTGCCAGCATTCTAGACAGGGGAGTTAACTATGGCTACACCTTC.

The CDR3 sequence is CASSQFRGQTLYEQYF. CDR3 bases: TGTGCCAGCAGTCAATTCAGGGGGCAGACCCTCTACGAGCAGTACTTC. The rearrangement links TRBV28 to TRBJ2-7; the match to TRBD1 covers 8 bases. Unmatched junction bases numbered 12, after V lost 5 bases and J lost 3 bases. The CDR3 has 16 amino acids. CDR1 is MDHEN, CDR2 SYDVKM, per germline.

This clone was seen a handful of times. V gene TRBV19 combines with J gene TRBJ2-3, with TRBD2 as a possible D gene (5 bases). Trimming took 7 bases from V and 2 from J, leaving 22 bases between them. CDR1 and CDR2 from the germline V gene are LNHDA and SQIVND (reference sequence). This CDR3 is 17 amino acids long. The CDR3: CASTPRRTSPLTDTQYF. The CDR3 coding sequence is TGTGCCAGTACCCCCCGCCGAACTAGTCCTCTCACAGATACGCAGTATTTT. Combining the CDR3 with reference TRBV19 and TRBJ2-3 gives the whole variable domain DGGITQSPKYLFRKEGQNVTLSCEQNLNHDAMYWYRQDPGQGLRLIYYSQIVNDFQKGDIAEGYSVSREKKESFPLTVTSAQKNPTAFYLCASTPRRTSPLTDTQYFGPGTRLTVL.

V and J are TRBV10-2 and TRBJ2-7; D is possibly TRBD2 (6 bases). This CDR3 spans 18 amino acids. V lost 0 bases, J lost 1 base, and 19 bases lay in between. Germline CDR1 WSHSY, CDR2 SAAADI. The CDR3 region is CASSESNDGSGRSYEQYF. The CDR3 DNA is TGCGCCAGCAGTGAGTCGAACGATGGGAGCGGGCGGTCCTACGAGCAGTACTTC.